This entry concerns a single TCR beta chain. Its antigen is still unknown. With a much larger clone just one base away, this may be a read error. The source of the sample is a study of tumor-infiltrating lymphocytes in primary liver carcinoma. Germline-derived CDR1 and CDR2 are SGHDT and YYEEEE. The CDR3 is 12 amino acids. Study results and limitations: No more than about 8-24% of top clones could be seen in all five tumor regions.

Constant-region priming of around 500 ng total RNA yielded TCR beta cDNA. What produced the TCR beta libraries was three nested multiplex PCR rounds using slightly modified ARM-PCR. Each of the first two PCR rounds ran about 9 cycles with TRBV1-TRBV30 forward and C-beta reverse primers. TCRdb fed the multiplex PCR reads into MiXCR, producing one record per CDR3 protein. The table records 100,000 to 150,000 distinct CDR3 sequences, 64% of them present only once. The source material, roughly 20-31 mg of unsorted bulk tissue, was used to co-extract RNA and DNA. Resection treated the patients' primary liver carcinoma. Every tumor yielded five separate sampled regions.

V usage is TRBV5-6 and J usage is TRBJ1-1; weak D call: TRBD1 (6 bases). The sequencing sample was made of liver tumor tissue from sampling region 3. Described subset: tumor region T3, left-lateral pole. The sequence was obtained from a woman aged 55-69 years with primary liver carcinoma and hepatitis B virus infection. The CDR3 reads CASSLNRDETFF. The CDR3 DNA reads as TGTGCCAGCAGCTTGAACAGGGATGAAACTTTCTTT.